In this sample, the clone carrying this TCR beta chain turned up a few times. This entry belongs to a study of T-cell memory formation after mild COVID-19. TCRdb reprocessed the 5' RACE reads with MiXCR, giving one entry per CDR3 protein. Found here are fewer than 450,000 distinct CDR3 sequences, under 25% of them singletons; the top ten hold roughly an eighth. This TCR was recovered from an adult woman who had mild COVID-19 (a few samples of this study predate the infection). Cell type and time point are not known. The sample consisted of PBMCs or a T cell subset sorted from them (not recorded which).

CDR3: CSGGLAYEQYF. CDR3 nucleotide sequence: TGCAGTGGGGGACTAGCTTACGAGCAGTACTTC. The rearrangement joins TRBV20-1 to TRBJ2-7, with 9 nucleotides matching TRBD2. The CDR3 is made up of 11 amino acids. The ends lost 7 bases at V and 4 bases at J; junction bases unmatched: 2. From germline, CDR1 is DFQATT and CDR2 SNEGSKA (reference sequence).